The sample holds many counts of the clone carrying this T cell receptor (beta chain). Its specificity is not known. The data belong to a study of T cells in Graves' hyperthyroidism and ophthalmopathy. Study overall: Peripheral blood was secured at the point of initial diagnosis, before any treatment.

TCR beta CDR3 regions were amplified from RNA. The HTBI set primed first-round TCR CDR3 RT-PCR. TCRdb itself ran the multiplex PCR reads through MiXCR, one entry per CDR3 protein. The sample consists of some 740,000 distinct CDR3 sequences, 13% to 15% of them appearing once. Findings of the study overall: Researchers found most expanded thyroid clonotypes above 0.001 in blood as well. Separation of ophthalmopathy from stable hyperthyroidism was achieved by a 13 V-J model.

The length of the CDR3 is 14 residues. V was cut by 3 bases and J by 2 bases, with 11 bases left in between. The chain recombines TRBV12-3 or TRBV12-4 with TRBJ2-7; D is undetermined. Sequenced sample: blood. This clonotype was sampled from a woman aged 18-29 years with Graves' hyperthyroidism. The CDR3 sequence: CASSFGPPTYEQYF. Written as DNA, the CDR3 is TGTGCCAGCAGTTTTGGTCCCCCTACCTACGAGCAGTACTTC.